These T cell receptor beta chains were read from a single sample in a study of T cells expressing NK-cell markers. TCRdb re-analyzed the 5' RACE reads; it lists each CDR3 protein once, without DNA. This table lists under 600,000 distinct CDR3 sequences. The sample consisted of blood T cells: a sorted CD56 or NKG2C T cell subset, CD4+ or CD8+ T cells, or bulk PBMC T cells (not recorded which). The receptors were gathered from a woman aged 50 to 60 in good health. Each CDR3 is given with its conserved first and last residue.

j_gene	v_gene	len	CDR3aa
TRBJ2-5	TRBV12-5	12	CASGLGEETQYF
TRBJ2-7	TRBV12-3/TRBV12-4	18	CASTLGLAGRGVSYEQYF
TRBJ1-4	TRBV10-3	15	CAISEIGATNEKLFF
TRBJ2-2	TRBV3-1	16	CASSVAGGPSFGELFF
TRBJ2-5	TRBV6-2/TRBV6-3	15	CASSSQWKGSETQYF
TRBJ1-1	TRBV20-1	11	CSATTAVEAFF
TRBJ1-3	TRBV3-1	14	CASSPGPTGNTIYF
TRBJ1-1	TRBV7-9	16	CASSLYSGVANTEAFF
TRBJ2-1	TRBV20-1	17	CSARDLSSGSPYNEQFF
TRBJ2-3	TRBV5-1	15	CASSLLAGDGDTQYF
TRBJ1-2	TRBV28	14	CASRGTGLYYGYTF
TRBJ2-7	TRBV9	14	CASSDGTGVHEQYF
TRBJ2-2	TRBV5-1	18	CASSHRVGTSGLRGELFF
TRBJ1-5	TRBV6-6	15	CASRDLQGSNQPQHF
TRBJ1-4	TRBV11-2	16	CASSLDLTVQNEKLFF
TRBJ2-3	TRBV20-1	16	CSALPSSGPLTDTQYF
TRBJ1-2	TRBV12-3/TRBV12-4	15	CASSLAGGPDGGYTF
TRBJ2-7	TRBV4-1	15	CASSHTSGSLGEQYF
TRBJ2-1	TRBV29-1	17	CSVGAHERYSSYNEQFF
TRBJ1-5	TRBV6-1	15	CASSRTVKLNQPQHF
TRBJ2-1	TRBV7-9	14	CASSLETGKNEQFF
TRBJ2-4	TRBV3-1	15	CASSQAAHTVDIQYF
TRBJ2-2	TRBV24-1	16	CATSETGLRGTGELFF
TRBJ2-7	TRBV7-3	14	CASSFGSPSYEQYF
TRBJ2-7	TRBV9	14	CASSVLGKHGEQYF